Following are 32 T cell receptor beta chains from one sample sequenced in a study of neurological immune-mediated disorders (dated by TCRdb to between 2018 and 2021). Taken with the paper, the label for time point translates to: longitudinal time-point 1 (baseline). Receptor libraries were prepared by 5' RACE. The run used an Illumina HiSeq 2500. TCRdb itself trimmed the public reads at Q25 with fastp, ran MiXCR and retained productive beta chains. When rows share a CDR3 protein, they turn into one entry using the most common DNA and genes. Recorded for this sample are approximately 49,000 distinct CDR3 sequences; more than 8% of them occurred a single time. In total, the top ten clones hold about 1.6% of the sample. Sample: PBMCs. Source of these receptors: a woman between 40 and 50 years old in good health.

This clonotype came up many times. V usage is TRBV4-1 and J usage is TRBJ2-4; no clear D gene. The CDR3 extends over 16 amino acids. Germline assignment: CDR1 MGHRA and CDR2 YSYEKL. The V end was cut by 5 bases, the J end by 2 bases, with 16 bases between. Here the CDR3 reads CASSLRYDGSKNIQYF. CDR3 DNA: TGCGCCAGCAGCTTACGTTACGATGGGTCCAAAAACATTCAGTACTTC.

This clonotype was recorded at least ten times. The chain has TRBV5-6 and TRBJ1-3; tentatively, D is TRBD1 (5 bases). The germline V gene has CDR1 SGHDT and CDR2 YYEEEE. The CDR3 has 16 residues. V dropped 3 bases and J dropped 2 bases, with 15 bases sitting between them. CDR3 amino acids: CASSSTGLDAGNTIYF. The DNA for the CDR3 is TGTGCCAGCAGCTCTACAGGTCTTGATGCTGGAAACACCATATATTTT.

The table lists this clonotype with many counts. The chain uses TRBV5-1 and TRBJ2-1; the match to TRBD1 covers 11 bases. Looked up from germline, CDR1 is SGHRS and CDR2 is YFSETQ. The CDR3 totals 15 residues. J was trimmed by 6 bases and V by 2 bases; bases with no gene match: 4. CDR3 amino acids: CASSFSGTGGNEQFF. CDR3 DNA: TGCGCCAGCAGCTTCTCCGGGACAGGGGGCAATGAGCAGTTCTTC. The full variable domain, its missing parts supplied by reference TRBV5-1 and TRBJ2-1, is KAGVTQTPRYLIKTRGQQVTLSCSPISGHRSVSWYQQTPGQGLQFLFEYFSETQRNKGNFPGRFSGRQFSNSRSEMNVSTLELGDSALYLCASSFSGTGGNEQFFGPGTRLTVL.

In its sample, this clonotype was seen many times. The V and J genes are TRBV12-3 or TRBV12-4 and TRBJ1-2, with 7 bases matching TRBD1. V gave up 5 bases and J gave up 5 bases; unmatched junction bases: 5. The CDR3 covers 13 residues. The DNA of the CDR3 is TGTGCCAGCAGTAAGGACAGGCTATATGGCTACACCTTC. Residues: CASSKDRLYGYTF.

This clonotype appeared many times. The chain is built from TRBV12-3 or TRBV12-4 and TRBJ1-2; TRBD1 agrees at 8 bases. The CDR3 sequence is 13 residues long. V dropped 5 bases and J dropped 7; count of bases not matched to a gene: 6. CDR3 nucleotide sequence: TGTGCCAGCAGTGGTTCAGGGGGCTCTGGCTACACCTTC. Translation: CASSGSGGSGYTF.

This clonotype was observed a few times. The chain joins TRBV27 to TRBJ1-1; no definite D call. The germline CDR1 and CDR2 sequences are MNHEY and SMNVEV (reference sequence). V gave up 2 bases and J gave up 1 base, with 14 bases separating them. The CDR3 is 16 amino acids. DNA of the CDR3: TGTGCCAGCAGTTTAAGTCGGGGAGGCGCGAACACTGAAGCTTTCTTT. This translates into CASSLSRGGANTEAFF.

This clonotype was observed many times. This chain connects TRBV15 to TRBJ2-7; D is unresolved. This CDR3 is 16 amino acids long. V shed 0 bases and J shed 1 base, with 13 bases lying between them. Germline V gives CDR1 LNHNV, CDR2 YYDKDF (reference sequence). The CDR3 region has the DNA TGTGCCACCAGCAGAGATCTTAGTCGGGCTTCCTACGAGCAGTACTTC. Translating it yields CATSRDLSRASYEQYF.

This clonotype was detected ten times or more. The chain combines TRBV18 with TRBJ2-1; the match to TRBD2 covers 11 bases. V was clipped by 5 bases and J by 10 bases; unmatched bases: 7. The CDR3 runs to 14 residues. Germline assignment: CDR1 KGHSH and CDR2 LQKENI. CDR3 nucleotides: TGTGCCAGCTCAGCGTATAGCGGGAGGGGAGAGCAGTTCTTC. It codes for CASSAYSGRGEQFF.

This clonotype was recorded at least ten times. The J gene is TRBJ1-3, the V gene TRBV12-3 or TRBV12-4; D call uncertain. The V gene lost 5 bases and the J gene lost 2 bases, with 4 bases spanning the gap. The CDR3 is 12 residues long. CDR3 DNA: TGTGCCAGCAGTCCTACTGGAAACACCATATATTTT. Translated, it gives CASSPTGNTIYF.

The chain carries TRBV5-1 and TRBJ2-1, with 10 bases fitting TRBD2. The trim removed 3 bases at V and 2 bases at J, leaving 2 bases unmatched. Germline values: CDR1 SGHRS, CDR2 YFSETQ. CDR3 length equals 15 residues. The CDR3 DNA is TGCGCCAGCAGCTGGAGCGGGGGGGCCTACAATGAGCAGTTCTTC. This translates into CASSWSGGAYNEQFF.

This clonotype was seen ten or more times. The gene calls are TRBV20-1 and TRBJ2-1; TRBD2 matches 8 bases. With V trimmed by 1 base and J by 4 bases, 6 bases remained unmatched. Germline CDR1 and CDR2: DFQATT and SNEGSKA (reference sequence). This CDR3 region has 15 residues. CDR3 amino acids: CSARGSGGGYNEQFF. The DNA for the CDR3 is TGCAGTGCTAGAGGGAGCGGGGGAGGGTACAATGAGCAGTTCTTC.

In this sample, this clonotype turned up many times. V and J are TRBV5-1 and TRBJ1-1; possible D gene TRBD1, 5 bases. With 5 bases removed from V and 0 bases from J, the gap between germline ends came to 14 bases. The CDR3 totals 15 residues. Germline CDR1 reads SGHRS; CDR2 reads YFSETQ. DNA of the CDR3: TGCGCCAGCAGTTCCGACAGTGGGTTGAACACTGAAGCTTTCTTT. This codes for CASSSDSGLNTEAFF.

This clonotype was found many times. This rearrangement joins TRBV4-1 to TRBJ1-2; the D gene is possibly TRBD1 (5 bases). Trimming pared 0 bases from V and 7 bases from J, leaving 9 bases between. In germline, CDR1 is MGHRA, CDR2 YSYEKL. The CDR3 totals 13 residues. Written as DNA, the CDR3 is TGCGCCAGCAGCCAAGACAGGGCGGGTGGCTACACCTTC. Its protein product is CASSQDRAGGYTF.

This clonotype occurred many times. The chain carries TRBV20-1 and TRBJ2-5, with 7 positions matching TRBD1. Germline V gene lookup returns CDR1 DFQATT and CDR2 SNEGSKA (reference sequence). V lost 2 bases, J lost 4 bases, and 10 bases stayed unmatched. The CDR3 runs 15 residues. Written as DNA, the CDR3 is TGCAGTGCTAGACCTACCGACAGGGCTGGAGAGACCCAGTACTTC. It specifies CSARPTDRAGETQYF.

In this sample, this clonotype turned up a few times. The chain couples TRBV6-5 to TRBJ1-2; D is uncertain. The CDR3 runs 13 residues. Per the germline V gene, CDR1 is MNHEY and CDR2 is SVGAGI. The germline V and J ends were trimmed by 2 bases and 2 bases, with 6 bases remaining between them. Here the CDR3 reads CASSYIRNYGYTF. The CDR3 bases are TGTGCCAGCAGTTACATCCGGAACTATGGCTACACCTTC.

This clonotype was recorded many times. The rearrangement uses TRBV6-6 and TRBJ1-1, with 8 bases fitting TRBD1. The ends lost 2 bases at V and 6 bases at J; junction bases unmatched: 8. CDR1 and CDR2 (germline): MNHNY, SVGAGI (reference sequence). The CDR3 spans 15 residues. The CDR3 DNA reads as TGTGCCAGCAGTTACGAGGAGACAGGGGAACCTGAAGCTTTCTTT. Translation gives CASSYEETGEPEAFF.

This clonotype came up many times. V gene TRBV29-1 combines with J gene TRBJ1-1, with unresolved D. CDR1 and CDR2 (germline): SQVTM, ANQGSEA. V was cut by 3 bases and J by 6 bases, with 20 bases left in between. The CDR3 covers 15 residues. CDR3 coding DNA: TGCAGCGTTGAGGTAGGTGCCGTCCGGGGAGCTGAAGCTTTCTTT. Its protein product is CSVEVGAVRGAEAFF.

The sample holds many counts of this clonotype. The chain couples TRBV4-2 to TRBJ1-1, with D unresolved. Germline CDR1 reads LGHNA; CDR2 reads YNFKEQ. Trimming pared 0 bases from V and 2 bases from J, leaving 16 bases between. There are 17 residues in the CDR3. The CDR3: CASSQEATRQFNTEAFF. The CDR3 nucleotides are TGTGCCAGCAGCCAAGAAGCCACTAGGCAGTTTAACACTGAAGCTTTCTTT.

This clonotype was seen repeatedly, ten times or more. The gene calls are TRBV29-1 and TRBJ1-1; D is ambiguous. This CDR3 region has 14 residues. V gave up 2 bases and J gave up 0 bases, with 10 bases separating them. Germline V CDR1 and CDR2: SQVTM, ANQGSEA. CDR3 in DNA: TGCAGCGTTGAAAGTCCCGTGGTGAACACTGAAGCTTTCTTT. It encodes CSVESPVVNTEAFF.

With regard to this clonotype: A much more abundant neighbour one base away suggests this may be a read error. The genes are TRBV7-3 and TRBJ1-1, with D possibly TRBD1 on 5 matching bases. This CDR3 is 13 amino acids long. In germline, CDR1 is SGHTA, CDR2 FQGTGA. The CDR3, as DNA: TGTGCCAGCAGCCGAGGGGAGTACACTGAATCTTTCTTT. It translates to CASSRGEYTESFF.

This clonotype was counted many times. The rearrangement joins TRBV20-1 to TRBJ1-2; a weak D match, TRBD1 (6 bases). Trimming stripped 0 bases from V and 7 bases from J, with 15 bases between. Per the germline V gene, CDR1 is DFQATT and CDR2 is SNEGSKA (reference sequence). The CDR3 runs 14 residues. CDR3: CSARDLGGLAGYTF. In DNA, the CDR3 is TGCAGTGCTAGAGATCTAGGGGGTCTCGCTGGCTACACCTTC.

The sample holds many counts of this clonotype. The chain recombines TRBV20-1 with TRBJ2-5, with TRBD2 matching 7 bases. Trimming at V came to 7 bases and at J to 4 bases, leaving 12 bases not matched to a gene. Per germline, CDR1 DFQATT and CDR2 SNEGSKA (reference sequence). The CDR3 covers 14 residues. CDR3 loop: CSVLPGPGGETQYF. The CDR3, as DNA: TGCAGTGTTCTGCCGGGTCCGGGAGGAGAGACCCAGTACTTC.

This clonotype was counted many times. The CDR3 sequence is CASSLVRDVGYEQYF. The CDR3 DNA follows: TGTGCCAGCAGCTTAGTGCGGGATGTTGGCTACGAGCAGTACTTC. The rearrangement uses TRBV7-2 and TRBJ2-7; D might be TRBD2 (6 bases). The CDR3 is made up of 15 amino acids. V was shortened by 1 base and J by 3 bases, with 13 bases between the two germline ends. Germline V gene lookup returns CDR1 SGHTA and CDR2 FQGNSA. Looking up the rest from reference TRBV7-2 and TRBJ2-7 gives the full variable domain: GAGVSQSPSNKVTEKGKDVELRCDPISGHTALYWYRQSLGQGLEFLIYFQGNSAPDKSGLPSDRFSAERTGGSVSTLTIQRTQQEDSAVYLCASSLVRDVGYEQYFGPGTRLTVT.

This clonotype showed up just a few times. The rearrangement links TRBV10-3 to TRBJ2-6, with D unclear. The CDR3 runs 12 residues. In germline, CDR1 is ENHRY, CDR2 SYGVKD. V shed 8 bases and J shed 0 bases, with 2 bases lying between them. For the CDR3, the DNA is TGTGCCATCTTCTCTGGGGCCAACGTCCTGACTTTC. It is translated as CAIFSGANVLTF.

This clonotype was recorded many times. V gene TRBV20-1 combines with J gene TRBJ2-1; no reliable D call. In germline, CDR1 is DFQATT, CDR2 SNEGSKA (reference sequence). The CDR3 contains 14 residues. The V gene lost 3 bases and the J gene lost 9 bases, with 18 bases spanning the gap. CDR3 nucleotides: TGCAGTGCTAGTACCAGCCCGATGGTTTCTGAGCAGTTCTTC. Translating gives CSASTSPMVSEQFF.

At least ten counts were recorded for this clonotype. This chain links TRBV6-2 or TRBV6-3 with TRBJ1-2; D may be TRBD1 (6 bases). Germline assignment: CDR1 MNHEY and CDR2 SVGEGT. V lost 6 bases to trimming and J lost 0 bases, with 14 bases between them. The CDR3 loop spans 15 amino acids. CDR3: CASRHGQNPNYGYTF. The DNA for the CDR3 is TGTGCCAGCAGACACGGACAGAATCCTAACTATGGCTACACCTTC.

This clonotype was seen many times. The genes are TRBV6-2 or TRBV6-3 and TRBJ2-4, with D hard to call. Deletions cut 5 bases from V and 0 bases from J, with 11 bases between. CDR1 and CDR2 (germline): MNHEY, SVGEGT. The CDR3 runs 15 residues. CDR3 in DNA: TGTGCCAGCAGTCCCCTCAATCTAGCCAAAAACATTCAGTACTTC. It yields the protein CASSPLNLAKNIQYF.

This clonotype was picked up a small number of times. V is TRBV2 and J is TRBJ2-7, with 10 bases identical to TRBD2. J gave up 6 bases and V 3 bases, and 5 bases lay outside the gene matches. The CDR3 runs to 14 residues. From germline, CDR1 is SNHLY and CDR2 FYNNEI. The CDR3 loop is CASSELAGDGEQYF. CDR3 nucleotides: TGTGCCAGCAGTGAGCTAGCGGGGGACGGCGAGCAGTACTTC.

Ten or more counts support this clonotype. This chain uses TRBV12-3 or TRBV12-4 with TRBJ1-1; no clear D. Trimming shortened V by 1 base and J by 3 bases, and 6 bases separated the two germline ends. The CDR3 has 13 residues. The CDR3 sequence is CASSLDRYTEAFF. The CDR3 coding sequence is TGTGCCAGCAGTTTAGACCGTTACACTGAAGCTTTCTTT.

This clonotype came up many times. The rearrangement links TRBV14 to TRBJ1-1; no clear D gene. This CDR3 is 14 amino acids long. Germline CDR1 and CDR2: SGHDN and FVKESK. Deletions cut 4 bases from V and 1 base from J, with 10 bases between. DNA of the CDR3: TGTGCCAGCAGCCGACATAACTCGAACACTGAAGCTTTCTTT. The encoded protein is CASSRHNSNTEAFF. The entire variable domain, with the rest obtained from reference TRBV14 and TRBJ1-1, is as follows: EAGVTQFPSHSVIEKGQTVTLRCDPISGHDNLYWYRRVMGKEIKFLLHFVKESKQDESGMPNNRFLAERTGGTYSTLKVQPAELEDSGVYFCASSRHNSNTEAFFGQGTRLTVV.

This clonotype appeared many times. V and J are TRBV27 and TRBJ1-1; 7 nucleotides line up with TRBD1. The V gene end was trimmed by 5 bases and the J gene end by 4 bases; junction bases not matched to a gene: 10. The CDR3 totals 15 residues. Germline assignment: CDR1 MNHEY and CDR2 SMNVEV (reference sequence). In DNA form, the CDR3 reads TGTGCCAGCAGTCCCGGACAGGACCTTTTCACTGAAGCTTTCTTT. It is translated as CASSPGQDLFTEAFF.

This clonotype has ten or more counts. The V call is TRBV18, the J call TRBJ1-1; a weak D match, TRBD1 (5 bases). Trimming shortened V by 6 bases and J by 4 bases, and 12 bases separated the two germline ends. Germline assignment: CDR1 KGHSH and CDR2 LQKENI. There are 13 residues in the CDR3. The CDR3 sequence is CASSPLGGTEAFF. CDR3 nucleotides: TGTGCCAGCTCTCCCCTCGGGGGCACTGAAGCTTTCTTT.